This T cell receptor (beta chain) was identified during a study of OX40 agonist ivuxolimab in advanced cancers. Study observations and caveats: Expanded clones tended on average to be more numerous among CD8+ T cells than CD4+.

Sequencing was performed with immunoSEQ multiplex PCR; in TCRdb, only in-frame clones are kept and a portion is missing. The sample contains approximately 60,000 clones, more than 65% of which appear only once. Germline CDR1 SGHNT, CDR2 YENEEA. V dropped 1 base and J dropped 2; count of bases not matched to a gene: 7. The CDR3 is made up of 17 amino acids. On this clone: What it binds is unknown.

Here the sequenced sample was CD4+ or CD8+ T cells sorted from blood, taken in a trial of the OX40 agonist ivuxolimab. The V gene is TRBV11-3, the J gene TRBJ2-1; TRBD2 matches at 8 bases. This receptor was obtained from an adult with an advanced solid tumor such as melanoma, head and neck, liver or kidney cancer. The CDR3 DNA sequence: TGTGCCAGCAGCTTAGGAGCCGGGAGGGGACCCTACAATGAGCAGTTCTTC. Its protein is CASSLGAGRGPYNEQFF.